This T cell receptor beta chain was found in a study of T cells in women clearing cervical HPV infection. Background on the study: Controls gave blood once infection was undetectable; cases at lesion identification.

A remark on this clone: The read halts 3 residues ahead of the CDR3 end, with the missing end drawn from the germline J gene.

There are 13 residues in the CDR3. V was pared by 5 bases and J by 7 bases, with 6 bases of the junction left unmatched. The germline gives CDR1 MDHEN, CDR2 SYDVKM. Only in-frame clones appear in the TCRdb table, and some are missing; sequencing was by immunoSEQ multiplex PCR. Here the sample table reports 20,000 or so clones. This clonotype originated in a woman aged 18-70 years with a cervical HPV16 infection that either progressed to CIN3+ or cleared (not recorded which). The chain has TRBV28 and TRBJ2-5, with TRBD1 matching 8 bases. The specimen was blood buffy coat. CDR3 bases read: TGTGCCAGCAGTACCCGACAGGGGTGGACC. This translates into CASSTRQGWT. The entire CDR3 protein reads CASSTRQGWTQYF.